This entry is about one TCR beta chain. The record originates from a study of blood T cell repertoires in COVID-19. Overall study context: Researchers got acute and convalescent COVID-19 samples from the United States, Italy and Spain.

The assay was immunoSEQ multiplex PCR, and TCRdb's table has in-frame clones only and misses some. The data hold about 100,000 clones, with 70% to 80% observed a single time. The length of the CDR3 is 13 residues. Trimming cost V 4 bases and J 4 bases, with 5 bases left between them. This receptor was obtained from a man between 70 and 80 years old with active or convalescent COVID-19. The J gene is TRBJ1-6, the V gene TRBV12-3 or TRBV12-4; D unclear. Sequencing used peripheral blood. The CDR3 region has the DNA TGTGCCAGCAGTTCTCTATATAATTCACCCCTCCACTTT. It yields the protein CASSSLYNSPLHF.